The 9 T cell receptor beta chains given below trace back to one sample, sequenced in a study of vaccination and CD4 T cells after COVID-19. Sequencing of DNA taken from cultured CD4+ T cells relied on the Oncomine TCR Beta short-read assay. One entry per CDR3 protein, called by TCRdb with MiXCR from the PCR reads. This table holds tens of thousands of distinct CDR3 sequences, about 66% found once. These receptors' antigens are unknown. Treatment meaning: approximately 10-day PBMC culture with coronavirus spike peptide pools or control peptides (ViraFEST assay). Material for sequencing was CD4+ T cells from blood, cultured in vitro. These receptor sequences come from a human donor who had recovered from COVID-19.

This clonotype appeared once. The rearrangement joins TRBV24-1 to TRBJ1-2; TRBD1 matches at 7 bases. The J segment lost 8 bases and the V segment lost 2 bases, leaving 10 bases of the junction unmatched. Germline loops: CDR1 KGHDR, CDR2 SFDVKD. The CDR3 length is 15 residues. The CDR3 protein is CATSDSRGQMGGYTF. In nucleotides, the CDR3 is TGTGCCACCAGTGATTCCCGGGGACAGATGGGAGGCTACACCTTC.

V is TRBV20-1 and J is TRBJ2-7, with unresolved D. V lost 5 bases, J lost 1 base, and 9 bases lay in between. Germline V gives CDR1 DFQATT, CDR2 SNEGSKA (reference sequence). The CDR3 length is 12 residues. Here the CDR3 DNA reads TGCAGTGCTCGGGTGGATTCCTACGAGCAGTACTTC. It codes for CSARVDSYEQYF.

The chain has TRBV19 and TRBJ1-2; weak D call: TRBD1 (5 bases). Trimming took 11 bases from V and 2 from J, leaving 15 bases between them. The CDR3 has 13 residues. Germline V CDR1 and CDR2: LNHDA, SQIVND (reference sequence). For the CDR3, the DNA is TGTGCCTCCTTGGGGGGTATCAACTATGGCTACACCTTC. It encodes CASLGGINYGYTF.

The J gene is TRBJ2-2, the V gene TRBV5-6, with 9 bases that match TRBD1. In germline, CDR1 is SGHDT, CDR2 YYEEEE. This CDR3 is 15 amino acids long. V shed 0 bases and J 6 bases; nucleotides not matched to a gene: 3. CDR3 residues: CASSLVQGAAGELFF. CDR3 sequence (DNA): TGTGCCAGCAGCTTGGTACAGGGGGCCGCCGGGGAGCTGTTTTTT.

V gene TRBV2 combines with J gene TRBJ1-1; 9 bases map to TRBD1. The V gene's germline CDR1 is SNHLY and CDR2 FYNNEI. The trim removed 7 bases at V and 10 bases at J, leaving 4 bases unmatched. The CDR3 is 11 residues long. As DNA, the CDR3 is TGTGCCAGCAAGGACAGGGGTGCAGCTTTCTTT. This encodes CASKDRGAAFF.

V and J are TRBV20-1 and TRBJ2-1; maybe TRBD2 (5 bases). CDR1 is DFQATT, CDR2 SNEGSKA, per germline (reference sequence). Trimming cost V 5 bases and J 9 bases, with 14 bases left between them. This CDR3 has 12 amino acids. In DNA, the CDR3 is TGCAGTGCTCGTCCCCCCCGGGGTGAGCAGTTCTTC. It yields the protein CSARPPRGEQFF.

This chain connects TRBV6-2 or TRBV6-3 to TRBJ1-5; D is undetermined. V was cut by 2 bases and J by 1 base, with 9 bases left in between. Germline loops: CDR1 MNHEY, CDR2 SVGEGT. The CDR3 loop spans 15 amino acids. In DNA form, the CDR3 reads TGTGCCAGCAGTTACGGGTTGGCAAGCAATCAGCCCCAGCATTTT. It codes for CASSYGLASNQPQHF.

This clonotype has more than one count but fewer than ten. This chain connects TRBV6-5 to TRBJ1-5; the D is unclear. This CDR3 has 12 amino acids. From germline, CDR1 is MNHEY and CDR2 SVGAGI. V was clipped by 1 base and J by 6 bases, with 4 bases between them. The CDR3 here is CASSYFGQPQHF. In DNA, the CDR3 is TGTGCCAGCAGTTACTTCGGTCAGCCCCAGCATTTT.

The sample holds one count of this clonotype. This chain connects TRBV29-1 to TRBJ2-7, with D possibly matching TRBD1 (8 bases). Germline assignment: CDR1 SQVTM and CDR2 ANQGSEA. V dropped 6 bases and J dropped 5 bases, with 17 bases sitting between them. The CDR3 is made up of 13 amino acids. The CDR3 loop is CSVGGTGFHEQYF. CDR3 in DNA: TGCAGCGTGGGGGGGACAGGTTTCCACGAGCAGTACTTC.